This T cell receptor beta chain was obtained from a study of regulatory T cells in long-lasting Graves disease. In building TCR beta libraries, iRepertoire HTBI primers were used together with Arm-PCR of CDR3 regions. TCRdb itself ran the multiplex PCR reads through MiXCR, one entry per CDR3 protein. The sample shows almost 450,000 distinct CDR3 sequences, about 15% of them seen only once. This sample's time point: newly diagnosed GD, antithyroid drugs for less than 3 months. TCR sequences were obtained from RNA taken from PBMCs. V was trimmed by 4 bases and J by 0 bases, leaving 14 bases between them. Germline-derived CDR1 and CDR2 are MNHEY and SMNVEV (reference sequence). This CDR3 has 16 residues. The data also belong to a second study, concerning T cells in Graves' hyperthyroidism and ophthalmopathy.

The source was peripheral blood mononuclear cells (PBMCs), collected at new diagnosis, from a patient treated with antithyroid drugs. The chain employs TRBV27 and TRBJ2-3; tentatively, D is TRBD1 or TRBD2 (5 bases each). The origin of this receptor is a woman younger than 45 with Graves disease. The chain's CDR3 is CASSSRDPGSTDTQYF. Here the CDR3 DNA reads TGTGCCAGCAGTTCCCGGGACCCCGGGAGCACAGATACGCAGTATTTT.